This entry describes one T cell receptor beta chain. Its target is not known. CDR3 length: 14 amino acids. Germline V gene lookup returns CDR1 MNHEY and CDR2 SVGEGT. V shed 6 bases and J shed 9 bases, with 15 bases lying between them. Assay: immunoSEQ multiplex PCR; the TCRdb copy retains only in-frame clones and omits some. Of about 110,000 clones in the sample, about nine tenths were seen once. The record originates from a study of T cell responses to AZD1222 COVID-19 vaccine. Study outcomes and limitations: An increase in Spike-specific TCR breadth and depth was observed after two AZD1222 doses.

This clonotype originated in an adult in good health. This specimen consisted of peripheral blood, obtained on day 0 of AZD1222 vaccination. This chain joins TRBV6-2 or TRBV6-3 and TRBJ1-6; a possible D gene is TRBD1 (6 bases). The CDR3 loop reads CASSDALGASPLHF. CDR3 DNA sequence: TGTGCCAGCAGCGACGCTCTGGGGGCTTCACCCCTCCACTTT.